Below are 29 T cell receptor beta chains sequenced from a single sample in a study of metastatic and nonmetastatic thyroid tumors. Each patient came to thyroid surgery without any prior treatment (of any kind). TCRdb reanalyzed the PCR reads with MiXCR. Of approximately 7,900 clones listed, under 30% are singletons. The sequenced sample consisted of adjacent normal tissue. These receptors were collected from a male donor with papillary thyroid cancer or a benign thyroid nodule (not recorded which). Some clones in this sample may be carry-over from other donors' samples.

The rearrangement uses TRBV5-1 and TRBJ1-1; weak D call: TRBD1 (6 bases). Per germline, CDR1 SGHRS and CDR2 YFSETQ. V shed 4 bases and J shed 1 base, with 11 bases lying between them. This CDR3 region has 14 residues. CDR3 residues: CASSVGQTNTEAFF. CDR3 sequence (DNA): TGCGCCAGCAGCGTGGGACAAACGAACACTGAAGCTTTCTTT.

The sample holds a few counts of this clone. The V call is TRBV11-2, the J call TRBJ2-7; D is ambiguous. Looked up from germline, CDR1 is SGHAT and CDR2 is FQNNGV. The CDR3 length is 14 residues. V lost 1 base, J lost 4 bases, and 11 bases lay in between. This CDR3 is CASSLGSSAYEQYF. CDR3 DNA: TGTGCCAGCAGCTTAGGGTCGTCCGCTTACGAGCAGTACTTC.

This rearrangement joins TRBV13 to TRBJ2-3, with D possibly being TRBD2 (9 bases). Germline V lookup: CDR1 PRHDT, CDR2 FYEKMQ (reference sequence). V was trimmed by 5 bases and J by 2 bases, leaving 26 bases between them. This CDR3 region has 19 residues. The CDR3 loop reads CASSTRQGISSGITDTQYF. Here the CDR3 DNA reads TGTGCCAGCAGCACTAGACAGGGGATCTCTAGCGGGATCACAGATACGCAGTATTTT.

This clone was observed a handful of times. The V gene is TRBV28, the J gene TRBJ1-5, with 7 bases matching TRBD1. The CDR3 totals 15 residues. Germline CDR1 is MDHEN and CDR2 is SYDVKM. Germline trimming cut 6 bases from V and 3 bases from J; bases unmatched to any gene: 8. CDR3 loop: CASRPGGGYNQPQHF. The CDR3 DNA follows: TGTGCCAGCAGACCCGGAGGGGGCTACAATCAGCCCCAGCATTTT.

This clone rates as medium-sized. The chain joins TRBV20-1 to TRBJ1-1; the match to TRBD1 covers 7 bases. The germline V gene encodes CDR1 DFQATT and CDR2 SNEGSKA (reference sequence). Losses at the gene ends were 4 bases for V and 0 bases for J; bases not matched to a gene: 8. The CDR3 totals 15 residues. DNA of the CDR3: TGCAGTGCTACAACCGGACAGGAACTGAACACTGAAGCTTTCTTT. Amino acid sequence: CSATTGQELNTEAFF.

The chain is built from TRBV20-1 and TRBJ2-7; 9 nucleotides agree with TRBD1. The CDR3 length is 14 residues. Germline V CDR1 and CDR2: DFQATT, SNEGSKA (reference sequence). The V gene end was trimmed by 7 bases and the J gene end by 0 bases; junction bases not matched to a gene: 7. The DNA of the CDR3 is TGCAGTGGGGTCCCGGGACAGGGCTCCTACGAGCAGTACTTC. Translation: CSGVPGQGSYEQYF.

This clone was observed a few times. The genes are TRBV27 and TRBJ1-5; D remains unclear. V dropped 2 bases and J dropped 3 bases, with 8 bases sitting between them. Germline values: CDR1 MNHEY, CDR2 SMNVEV (reference sequence). The CDR3 covers 14 residues. This chain's CDR3 is CASSLNGNNQPQHF. CDR3 in DNA: TGTGCCAGCAGTTTAAACGGGAACAATCAGCCCCAGCATTTT.

This clone was recorded a few times. The gene calls are TRBV2 and TRBJ1-2, with a tentative D call TRBD1 (5 bases). Germline lookup yields CDR1 SNHLY and CDR2 FYNNEI. The CDR3 length is 14 residues. V was shortened by 4 bases and J by 6 bases, with 15 bases between the two germline ends. The CDR3 DNA follows: TGTGCCAGCAGTGCCCGCCGGGGGGTAAATGGCTACACCTTC. Its protein is CASSARRGVNGYTF.

The table lists this clone with a few counts. V usage is TRBV6-2 or TRBV6-3 and J usage is TRBJ2-7; D is ambiguous. Per germline, CDR1 MNHEY and CDR2 SVGEGT. V was shortened by 3 bases and J by 2 bases, with 11 bases between the two germline ends. This CDR3 is 14 amino acids long. CDR3 sequence reads: CASSYGGKTYEQYF. CDR3 sequence (DNA): TGTGCCAGCAGTTATGGTGGGAAAACCTACGAGCAGTACTTC.

This clone was detected a few times. The rearrangement uses TRBV10-3 and TRBJ1-5, with D unresolved. The V gene lost 2 bases and the J gene lost 12 bases, with 20 bases spanning the gap. Germline V gene lookup returns CDR1 ENHRY and CDR2 SYGVKD. The CDR3 sequence is 15 residues long. The DNA of the CDR3 is TGTGCCATCAGTGAGACCCCGAATAGCAATCAGAACCAGCATTTT. Amino acids: CAISETPNSNQNQHF.

This clone occurred a few times. The genes are TRBV12-3 or TRBV12-4 and TRBJ2-7; TRBD1 is a possible D gene (6 bases). Trimming cost V 5 bases and J 4 bases, with 18 bases left between them. CDR3 size: 15 residues. CDR3 region: CASSVGQTGVYEQYF. Here the CDR3 DNA reads TGTGCCAGCAGTGTCGGACAGACCGGAGTTTACGAGCAGTACTTC.

This chain links TRBV20-1 with TRBJ1-1; 7 positions agree with TRBD1. The CDR3 loop spans 12 amino acids. The V gene's germline CDR1 is DFQATT and CDR2 SNEGSKA (reference sequence). V trimming: 1 base; J trimming: 10 bases; junction bases outside the gene matches: 6. CDR3 bases: TGCAGTGCTAGAGTGGAGGCAGGGGGAGCTTTCTTT. Residues: CSARVEAGGAFF.

This clone was counted at least ten times. One end of the junction varies from germline; a read error may be responsible. J is TRBJ1-6 and V is TRBV4-1; 7 bases align to TRBD1. CDR3 size: 15 residues. The germline V gene encodes CDR1 MGHRA and CDR2 YSYEKL. The CDR3 is CANSLGTDLNSPLHF. In DNA, the CDR3 is TGCGCCAACAGCCTAGGGACAGATCTTAATTCACCCCTCCACTTT.

This CDR3 reads CASSYEQGAYEQYF. The CDR3 DNA is TGTGCCAGCAGTTACGAGCAAGGAGCCTACGAGCAGTACTTC. The chain couples TRBV6-6 to TRBJ2-7; D call uncertain. Germline V CDR1 and CDR2: MNHNY, SVGAGI (reference sequence). The germline V and J ends were trimmed by 2 bases and 2 bases, with 10 bases remaining between them. The CDR3 has 14 amino acids.

J is TRBJ2-7 and V is TRBV19, with TRBD2 matching 14 bases. V was clipped by 4 bases and J by 0 bases; unmatched bases: 2. Germline V gene data show CDR1 as LNHDA and CDR2 as SQIVND (reference sequence). This CDR3 region has 16 residues. CDR3 sequence reads: CASSRGTSGSSYEQYF. CDR3 nucleotide sequence: TGTGCCAGTAGTAGGGGGACTAGCGGGAGCTCCTACGAGCAGTACTTC.

The rearrangement links TRBV12-3 or TRBV12-4 to TRBJ1-4, with TRBD1 identical over 7 bases. J gave up 10 bases and V 5 bases, and 4 bases lay outside the gene matches. The CDR3 spans 12 residues. The CDR3 DNA reads as TGTGCCAGCAGTCAGGGGGTCGGAAAACTGTTTTTT. Translation gives CASSQGVGKLFF.

This clone was counted at least ten times. V gene TRBV12-3 or TRBV12-4 combines with J gene TRBJ1-2, with D uncertain. This CDR3 contains 12 residues. Deletions cut 3 bases from V and 1 base from J, with 3 bases between. Here the CDR3 DNA reads TGTGCCAGCAGTTTGAATAACTATGGCTACACCTTC. Translating gives CASSLNNYGYTF.

About this clone: Because it lacks the conserved phenylalanine or tryptophan at the end, this CDR3 is likely a read error. V usage is TRBV6-1 and J usage is TRBJ2-6, with D perhaps matching TRBD2 (6 bases). Germline-derived CDR1 and CDR2 are MNHNS and SASEGT. The CDR3 consists of 14 residues. The CDR3 is CARSDGGGANVLTC. The CDR3 DNA reads TGTGCCAGAAGTGACGGGGGTGGGGCCAACGTCCTGACTTGC.

Within the sample, this clone is medium-sized (0.01 to 0.1%). The chain combines TRBV12-3 or TRBV12-4 with TRBJ2-1, with no clear D. This CDR3 has 12 amino acids. V was cut by 8 bases and J by 6 bases, with 11 bases left in between. CDR3 DNA sequence: TGTGCCAGCTGGGGTATCGGCAATGAGCAGTTCTTC. Its protein product is CASWGIGNEQFF.

This clone has a count of ten or more. The chain employs TRBV4-1 and TRBJ2-3; 8 nucleotides agree with TRBD2. In germline, CDR1 is MGHRA, CDR2 YSYEKL. The V segment lost 0 bases and the J segment 4 bases; nucleotides outside the gene matches: 6. The CDR3 spans 16 residues. Here the CDR3 reads CASSQESAGVSDTQYF. The CDR3, as DNA: TGCGCCAGCAGCCAAGAATCAGCGGGAGTTTCAGATACGCAGTATTTT.

This clone was seen at least ten times. The chain combines TRBV7-3 with TRBJ2-1, with D possibly matching TRBD2 (6 bases). Germline assignment: CDR1 SGHTA and CDR2 FQGTGA. The CDR3 is made up of 13 amino acids. The V and J ends lost 3 bases and 6 bases respectively, with 9 bases between them. The CDR3 DNA reads TGTGCCAGCAGCTTGGAGGGTCTCAATGAGCAGTTCTTC. Its protein product is CASSLEGLNEQFF.

By sample share, this clone is medium-sized (0.01 to 0.1%). Other DNA sequences in the same sample also yield this CDR3. V is TRBV6-1 and J is TRBJ2-4; 9 nucleotides line up with TRBD1. The CDR3 spans 17 residues. Per the germline V gene, CDR1 is MNHNS and CDR2 is SASEGT. V dropped 6 bases and J dropped 0; count of bases not matched to a gene: 9. Here the CDR3 DNA reads TGTGCCAGCAGACCCCTACAGGGGGCGCGAGCCAAAAACATTCAGTACTTC. Protein sequence: CASRPLQGARAKNIQYF.

This clone is labeled as large. The chain recombines TRBV2 with TRBJ1-3, with D possibly TRBD1 on 5 matching bases. The length of the CDR3 is 13 residues. V lost 7 bases, J lost 1 base, and 8 bases lay in between. Germline V lookup: CDR1 SNHLY, CDR2 FYNNEI. CDR3 sequence reads: CASTGISGNTIYF. In DNA form, the CDR3 reads TGTGCCAGCACAGGGATATCTGGAAACACCATATATTTT.

The chain couples TRBV20-1 to TRBJ2-7, with D unclear. The CDR3 sequence is 14 residues long. Per the germline V gene, CDR1 is DFQATT and CDR2 is SNEGSKA (reference sequence). Trimming took 8 bases from V and 3 from J, leaving 20 bases between them. CDR3 coding DNA: TGCAGTTCTTCTAGACATATCCAGCTCTACGAGCAGTACTTC. This encodes CSSSRHIQLYEQYF.

This clone is categorized as medium-sized (0.01 to 0.1%). The chain joins TRBV11-3 to TRBJ2-1, with D perhaps matching TRBD2 (5 bases). Germline V gene lookup returns CDR1 SGHNT and CDR2 YENEEA. The CDR3 has 15 amino acids. Trimming took 5 bases from V and 2 from J, leaving 13 bases between them. CDR3 sequence (DNA): TGTGCCAGCAGCCCCCGCGGGTTGACCTACAATGAGCAGTTCTTC. Translating gives CASSPRGLTYNEQFF.

In this sample, this clone turned up once. The chain is built from TRBV5-1 and TRBJ1-1, with TRBD1 identical over 12 bases. Germline CDR1 reads SGHRS; CDR2 reads YFSETQ. The V segment lost 2 bases and the J segment 4 bases; nucleotides outside the gene matches: 9. This CDR3 is built from 17 residues. For the CDR3, the DNA is TGCGCCAGCAGCTTAACCGGGACAGGGGGCGCGAGCACTGAAGCTTTCTTT. Encoded protein: CASSLTGTGGASTEAFF.

The chain couples TRBV19 to TRBJ2-2, with D possibly TRBD1 on 5 matching bases. Germline values: CDR1 LNHDA, CDR2 SQIVND (reference sequence). The CDR3 length is 13 residues. CDR3 in amino acids: CGCSTQGTGELFF. Written as DNA, the CDR3 is TGTGGGTGTAGTACCCAGGGTACCGGGGAGCTGTTTTTT.

By frequency in the sample, this clone is medium-sized. The chain joins TRBV6-2 or TRBV6-3 to TRBJ1-1; no definite D call. CDR3 size: 13 residues. CDR1 and CDR2 (germline): MNHEY, SVGEGT. V lost 0 bases to trimming and J lost 1 base, with 3 bases between them. The CDR3 loop reads CASSYSENTEAFF. CDR3 bases: TGTGCCAGCAGTTACTCGGAGAACACTGAAGCTTTCTTT.

The count of this clone is one. The V gene is TRBV11-2, the J gene TRBJ2-3; D assignment may be TRBD1 or TRBD2 (6 bases each). CDR3 length equals 15 residues. V lost 5 bases and J 9 bases, leaving 21 bases between the germline ends. CDR1 and CDR2 (germline): SGHAT, FQNNGV. The CDR3 reads CASSPKGGMLETQYF. In DNA form, the CDR3 reads TGTGCCAGCAGCCCTAAAGGGGGGATGTTGGAGACGCAGTATTTT.